The TCR beta chain under discussion was sequenced for a study of OX40 agonist ivuxolimab in advanced cancers. Overall study findings and caveats: Averaged across samples, CD8+ T cells carried more expanded clones than CD4+ did.

Libraries were prepared by immunoSEQ multiplex PCR; TCRdb keeps only in-frame clonotypes and omits some of them. The sample comprises tens of thousands of clones, around four fifths of which are singletons, and approximately 10% rests with the top ten. The sample holds one count of this clone. Antigen: not known. Germline CDR1 reads MNHNS; CDR2 reads SASEGT. V trimming: 3 bases; J trimming: 8 bases; junction bases outside the gene matches: 9. The CDR3 length is 14 residues. This clonotype was sampled from an adult with an advanced solid tumor such as melanoma, head and neck, liver or kidney cancer. The sample in question was CD4+ or CD8+ T cells sorted from blood, obtained in a trial of the OX40 agonist ivuxolimab. The chain links TRBV6-1 to TRBJ1-2; 7 positions agree with TRBD1. CDR3 sequence: CASSEPTGRGGYTF. For the CDR3, the DNA is TGTGCCAGCAGTGAGCCGACAGGGCGGGGCGGCTACACCTTC.